Shown below are 26 T cell receptor beta chains from a single sample sequenced in a study of T cell repertoires in cytomegalovirus infection. MiXCR, run by TCRdb on the reads, gives a single entry per CDR3 protein. The sample consists of about 52,000 distinct CDR3 sequences, roughly 21% of them appearing once. These receptors have no identified antigens. Sequencing used CD8+ T cells from cultured PBMCs, obtained from culture after CMV antigen stimulation. The receptors derive from a human donor in good health (CMV status not recorded). Some clones in this sample may be carry-over from other donors' samples.

This clonotype was counted a few times. The J gene is TRBJ2-7, the V gene TRBV4-1, with 9 bases identical to TRBD1. Per germline, CDR1 MGHRA and CDR2 YSYEKL. The CDR3 loop spans 15 amino acids. The V gene end was trimmed by 3 bases and the J gene end by 0 bases; junction bases not matched to a gene: 3. CDR3 sequence: CASSHTTGGSYEQYF. The CDR3, as DNA: TGCGCCAGCAGCCATACGACAGGGGGCTCCTACGAGCAGTACTTC.

In this sample, this clonotype turned up a few times. This chain connects TRBV7-2 to TRBJ2-1; no firm D call. The CDR3 consists of 12 residues. Deletions cut 4 bases from V and 3 bases from J, with 4 bases between. From germline, CDR1 is SGHTA and CDR2 FQGNSA. The CDR3 protein is CASSSFYNEQFF. As DNA, the CDR3 is TGTGCCAGCAGCTCGTTCTACAATGAGCAGTTCTTC.

This chain uses TRBV27 with TRBJ2-1; 13 positions match TRBD2. Trimming removed 5 bases from V and 4 bases from J; junction bases left unmatched: 5. Germline V lookup: CDR1 MNHEY, CDR2 SMNVEV (reference sequence). The CDR3 covers 16 residues. The CDR3 loop is CASSPPGLAGYNEQFF. The DNA for the CDR3 is TGTGCCAGCAGTCCTCCGGGACTAGCGGGATACAATGAGCAGTTCTTC.

The V call is TRBV7-9, the J call TRBJ2-5, with 9 positions matching TRBD1. Germline trimming cut 6 bases from V and 5 bases from J; bases unmatched to any gene: 10. The V gene's germline CDR1 is SEHNR and CDR2 FQNEAQ (reference sequence). This CDR3 is 15 amino acids long. Here the CDR3 reads CASSHRDREFETQYF. CDR3 nucleotide sequence: TGTGCCAGCAGTCACCGGGACAGGGAATTCGAGACCCAGTACTTC.

This chain uses TRBV27 with TRBJ2-7; a weak D match, TRBD1 (5 bases). In germline, CDR1 is MNHEY, CDR2 SMNVEV (reference sequence). Trimming took 2 bases from V and 0 from J, leaving 14 bases between them. CDR3 length equals 16 residues. CDR3 nucleotides: TGTGCCAGCAGTTTACAGACAGTAACTAACTCCTACGAGCAGTACTTC. Translation gives CASSLQTVTNSYEQYF.

This clonotype was detected only a few times. This sequence joins TRBV11-2 and TRBJ2-7, with D unresolved. The CDR3 loop spans 15 amino acids. The germline CDR1 and CDR2 sequences are SGHAT and FQNNGV. Trimming took off 1 base at V and 1 base at J, with 11 bases between the two ends. CDR3 region: CASSLGRNPSYEQYF. As DNA, the CDR3 is TGTGCCAGCAGCTTAGGGCGCAACCCGTCCTACGAGCAGTACTTC.

This clonotype was seen more than once but under ten times. The chain uses TRBV12-3 or TRBV12-4 and TRBJ2-6; 8 bases are a match to TRBD2. The length of the CDR3 is 23 residues. Trimming removed 5 bases from V and 0 bases from J; junction bases left unmatched: 24. The CDR3 loop reads CASSPRYPIRAGEYLSGANVLTF. The CDR3 nucleotides are TGTGCCAGCAGTCCACGATACCCTATACGAGCGGGGGAGTACCTCTCTGGGGCCAACGTCCTGACTTTC.

J is TRBJ1-5 and V is TRBV12-3 or TRBV12-4; the match to TRBD1 covers 12 bases. The CDR3 length is 16 residues. V lost 5 bases to trimming and J lost 6 bases; unmatched junction nucleotides: 8. In nucleotides, the CDR3 is TGTGCCAGCAGTCCGCCGGGACAGGGGGCGGGTCAGCCCCAGCATTTT. It encodes CASSPPGQGAGQPQHF.

The genes are TRBV6-6 and TRBJ2-3; no reliable D call. The V and J ends lost 2 bases and 1 base respectively, with 7 bases between them. Germline V gene data show CDR1 as MNHNY and CDR2 as SVGAGI (reference sequence). This CDR3 region has 14 residues. For the CDR3, the DNA is TGTGCCAGCAGTTACCCCGGAGGCACAGATACGCAGTATTTT. Amino acid sequence: CASSYPGGTDTQYF.

This clonotype was seen a handful of times. The chain employs TRBV6-2 or TRBV6-3 and TRBJ2-7; a weak D match, TRBD1 (6 bases). The CDR3 has 15 amino acids. Trimming took 0 bases from V and 3 from J, leaving 12 bases between them. CDR1 and CDR2 from the germline V gene are MNHEY and SVGEGT. The CDR3 protein is CASSYSPDSNYEQYF. The CDR3 DNA reads as TGTGCCAGCAGTTACTCCCCGGACAGCAACTACGAGCAGTACTTC.

The J gene is TRBJ1-1, the V gene TRBV7-2; the match to TRBD1 covers 9 bases. After removal of 3 bases from V and 1 base from J, the junction contained 6 bases not matched to a gene. The CDR3 is 16 residues long. The germline V gene encodes CDR1 SGHTA and CDR2 FQGNSA. CDR3 protein: CASSFDGDRANTEAFF. The CDR3 DNA sequence: TGTGCCAGCAGCTTCGACGGGGACAGGGCGAACACTGAAGCTTTCTTT.

This clonotype was counted only a few times. J is TRBJ1-1 and V is TRBV5-4, with D possibly matching TRBD1 (5 bases). This CDR3 is built from 13 residues. From germline, CDR1 is SGHNT and CDR2 YYREEE (reference sequence). Trimming removed 4 bases from V and 1 base from J, with 8 bases in between. The CDR3 loop is CASSRDGNTEAFF. CDR3 bases: TGTGCCAGCAGCAGGGACGGGAACACTGAAGCTTTCTTT.

This sequence joins TRBV7-2 and TRBJ1-5, with 7 bases aligning to TRBD1. Looked up from germline, CDR1 is SGHTA and CDR2 is FQGNSA. This CDR3 is 15 amino acids long. The J segment lost 4 bases and the V segment lost 5 bases, leaving 8 bases of the junction unmatched. CDR3 nucleotides: TGTGCCAGCAGCCCCCGGGACAGAGTTAATCAGCCCCAGCATTTT. This gives the protein CASSPRDRVNQPQHF.

The sample holds a few counts of this clonotype. The chain recombines TRBV12-3 or TRBV12-4 with TRBJ1-5, with D perhaps TRBD1 (6 bases). This CDR3 contains 15 residues. The ends were cut back, 4 bases at V and 9 bases at J, with 19 bases in the middle. In DNA, the CDR3 is TGTGCCAGCAGTTACCAAACGACAGGTACTGGGCCCCAGCATTTT. The encoded protein is CASSYQTTGTGPQHF.

The gene calls are TRBV9 and TRBJ1-1; D remains ambiguous. Looked up from germline, CDR1 is SGDLS and CDR2 is YYNGEE. The CDR3 is 14 amino acids. Trimming shortened V by 2 bases and J by 4 bases, and 12 bases separated the two germline ends. For the CDR3, the DNA is TGTGCCAGCAGCGTGGCCGCGATTGGCACTGAAGCTTTCTTT. This translates into CASSVAAIGTEAFF.

V usage is TRBV19 and J usage is TRBJ2-1, with 10 positions matching TRBD1. V gave up 5 bases and J gave up 8 bases; unmatched junction bases: 12. CDR1 LNHDA and CDR2 SQIVND come from the germline V gene (reference sequence). CDR3 size: 16 residues. CDR3 amino acids: CASSSRKTGGRDEQFF. In nucleotides, the CDR3 is TGTGCCAGTAGTTCCCGAAAGACAGGGGGCCGGGATGAGCAGTTCTTC.

The chain has TRBV19 and TRBJ2-2, with D maybe TRBD2 (7 bases). Trimming cost V 1 base and J 5 bases, with 14 bases left between them. The CDR3 length is 16 residues. Germline values: CDR1 LNHDA, CDR2 SQIVND (reference sequence). The CDR3 loop is CASSIGGGALTGELFF. DNA for the CDR3: TGTGCCAGTAGTATAGGGGGGGGGGCGTTGACCGGGGAGCTGTTTTTT.

This clonotype showed up just a few times. V gene TRBV4-1 combines with J gene TRBJ2-3; possibly TRBD2 for D (5 bases). The CDR3 sequence is 15 residues long. Trimming took 1 base from V and 1 from J, leaving 9 bases between them. CDR1 MGHRA and CDR2 YSYEKL come from the germline V gene. The CDR3 sequence is CASSQGTGRTDTQYF. The CDR3, as DNA: TGCGCCAGCAGCCAAGGGACTGGTCGCACAGATACGCAGTATTTT.

This rearrangement joins TRBV4-1 to TRBJ1-4; 7 bases agree with TRBD1. Germline V CDR1 and CDR2: MGHRA, YSYEKL. The CDR3 spans 14 residues. Unmatched junction bases numbered 7, after V lost 4 bases and J lost 8 bases. The CDR3 coding sequence is TGCGCCAGCAGCCGGACAGGACAAACGGAAAAACTGTTTTTT. Translated, it gives CASSRTGQTEKLFF.

This rearrangement joins TRBV7-2 to TRBJ2-1, with a weak D call TRBD1 (5 bases). This CDR3 comprises 13 residues. With 5 bases removed from V and 7 bases from J, the gap between germline ends came to 12 bases. From germline, CDR1 is SGHTA and CDR2 FQGNSA. The CDR3 loop reads CASSPVRVNEQFF. CDR3 DNA sequence: TGTGCCAGCAGCCCCGTCAGGGTGAATGAGCAGTTCTTC.

The chain links TRBV7-2 to TRBJ1-5; tentatively, D is TRBD1 (6 bases). Looked up from germline, CDR1 is SGHTA and CDR2 is FQGNSA. The ends were cut back, 5 bases at V and 6 bases at J, with 17 bases in the middle. CDR3 length: 15 amino acids. CDR3 DNA: TGTGCCAGCAGCCCCGGATGGGGGGGCTTTCAGCCCCAGCATTTT. This translates into CASSPGWGGFQPQHF.

This clonotype was observed a few times. This sequence joins TRBV12-5 and TRBJ2-7; the D gene could be TRBD1 or TRBD2 (6 bases each). V was clipped by 6 bases and J by 5 bases, with 14 bases between them. CDR3 length equals 13 residues. The germline V gene encodes CDR1 LGHNT and CDR2 FRNRAP. The CDR3 sequence: CASGLGGPHEQYF. In DNA, the CDR3 is TGTGCTAGTGGCCTTGGGGGGCCCCACGAGCAGTACTTC. Full variable domain (remainder filled in from reference TRBV12-5 and TRBJ2-7): DARVTQTPRHKVTEMGQEVTMRCQPILGHNTVFWYRQTMMQGLELLAYFRNRAPLDDSGMPKDRFSAEMPDATLATLKIQPSEPRDSAVYFCASGLGGPHEQYFGPGTRLTVT.

J is TRBJ1-5 and V is TRBV6-5, with D possibly TRBD1 on 5 matching bases. Germline values: CDR1 MNHEY, CDR2 SVGAGI. The CDR3 covers 13 residues. Trimming took 6 bases from V and 4 from J, leaving 10 bases between them. The CDR3 region has the DNA TGTGCCAGCAGCCCAGGGAGGAATCAGCCCCAGCATTTT. Translating it yields CASSPGRNQPQHF.

V and J are TRBV20-1 and TRBJ2-7, with D perhaps TRBD2 (6 bases). This CDR3 is 13 amino acids long. In germline, CDR1 is DFQATT, CDR2 SNEGSKA (reference sequence). Trimming left V 6 bases short and J 0 bases short, with 12 bases between. CDR3 coding DNA: TGCAGTGCAAAAGCGGGCGACTCCTACGAGCAGTACTTC. Translating it yields CSAKAGDSYEQYF.

This clonotype showed up many times. V gene TRBV7-2 combines with J gene TRBJ1-5; 7 bases are shared with TRBD1. Trimming at V came to 6 bases and at J to 0 bases, leaving 11 bases not matched to a gene. Germline CDR1 and CDR2: SGHTA and FQGNSA. The CDR3 totals 17 residues. CDR3 region: CASSYPGTDYSNQPQHF. The DNA of the CDR3 is TGTGCCAGCAGTTACCCCGGGACAGATTATAGCAATCAGCCCCAGCATTTT.

Only a few counts were recorded for this clonotype. The J gene is TRBJ2-3, the V gene TRBV7-9, with TRBD2 matching 7 bases. With V trimmed by 3 bases and J by 1 base, 7 bases remained unmatched. CDR1 is SEHNR and CDR2 is FQNEAQ in the germline V gene (reference sequence). The CDR3 extends over 16 amino acids. The CDR3 DNA is TGTGCCAGCAGCTTCTTAGGAAGCGGGGGCACAGATACGCAGTATTTT. This encodes CASSFLGSGGTDTQYF.